This TCR beta chain was retrieved from a study of T-cell reconstitution after alpha-beta-depleted transplantation in children. This clonotype was counted many times. The target antigen is unknown. Trimming left V 0 bases short and J 7 bases short, with 8 bases between. CDR1 is SGHDT, CDR2 YYEEEE, per germline. This CDR3 has 13 residues. The authors prepared the TCRbeta library with unique molecular identifiers. TCRdb reprocessed the PCR reads with MiXCR, giving one entry per CDR3 protein. The sample includes 32,000 or so distinct CDR3 sequences, more than 6% seen only once; the top ten take 27%. Whole-study results and caveats: In some patients, recipient T cells and intrathymic progenitors surviving conditioning explained high day-60 diversity. Several hundred expanded graft clones reportedly were the source of alpha-beta T cells about two months after transplant. T-cell numbers and diversity, one year after transplant, stemmed largely from T cells that were newly produced.

Sample: peripheral blood, taken 60 days after TCRalphabeta/CD19-depleted stem cell transplant. The V call is TRBV5-6, the J call TRBJ2-1; D might be TRBD2 (5 bases). This receptor was identified in a child less than two years old who had a stem cell transplant for acute myeloid leukemia, so the T cells may come from the graft donor. In nucleotides, the CDR3 is TGTGCCAGCAGCTTGGGCTGGAGGAATGAGCAGTTCTTC. Amino acid sequence: CASSLGWRNEQFF. The full variable domain, in which reference TRBV5-6 and TRBJ2-1 provide the parts outside the CDR3, is DAGVTQSPTHLIKTRGQQVTLRCSPKSGHDTVSWYQQALGQGPQFIFQYYEEEERQRGNFPDRFSGHQFPNYSSELNVNALLLGDSALYLCASSLGWRNEQFFGPGTRLTVL.